This TCR beta chain is drawn from a study of lymphopenia after photon versus proton radiotherapy. Regarding the study as a whole: Post-nadir diversity loss with photons came from oligoclonal expansion, particularly CD8+ Temra cells. Under photons, naive T cells and diversity fell while effector/memory populations rose. Larger post-nadir TCR diversity loss correlated inversely with survival in deceased patients.

Sequencing used immunoSEQ multiplex PCR; TCRdb keeps in-frame clones, though not all of them. Among around 62,000 clones listed, approximately 84% were seen once. With regard to this clone: Its antigen is still unknown.

Trimming removed 11 bases from V and 6 bases from J, with 10 bases in between. Germline V lookup: CDR1 SEHNR, CDR2 FQNEAQ (reference sequence). This CDR3 contains 11 residues. The V call is TRBV7-9, the J call TRBJ2-2; D not resolved. Sequencing was performed on peripheral blood, taken from a patient treated with proton-based radiotherapy. The source of this sequence is a man in his fifties or sixties with pancreatic cancer. The CDR3 is CAAMVPGELFF. For the CDR3, the DNA is TGTGCCGCCATGGTTCCCGGGGAGCTGTTTTTT.